These T cell receptor beta chains were read from a single sample in a study of cytomegalovirus exposure and HLA in healthy donors. Assay: immunoSEQ multiplex PCR; the TCRdb copy retains only in-frame clones and omits some. The sample has about 95,000 clones; approximately 80% are singletons. The sequenced sample consisted of PBMCs. These receptor sequences come from a woman aged 40 to 49 in good health and CMV-seropositive. Both conserved end residues are part of each CDR3. The D gene is left open where the match is weak. The listing skips clone size in some rows; elsewhere it reads once, few, many or a size class.

cdr3_aa	cdr3_nt	d_call	clone_size	v_call	j_call
CASSRDRDYQPQHF	TGTGCCAGCAGTCGGGACAGGGATTATCAGCCCCAGCATTTT	TRBD1	-	TRBV6-1	TRBJ1-5
CASSDPAGGSQFF	TGTGCCAGCAGTGACCCAGCGGGAGGGTCGCAGTTCTTC	TRBD2	-	TRBV6-1	TRBJ2-1
CASSYPGQGSNEQFF	TGTGCCAGCAGTTACCCGGGACAGGGGAGTAATGAGCAGTTCTTC	TRBD1	-	TRBV6-6	TRBJ2-1
CASSRETSGFSPSSYNEQFF	TGCGCCAGCAGCCGGGAAACTAGCGGGTTCTCCCCTAGCTCCTACAATGAGCAGTTCTTC	TRBD2	-	TRBV5-1	TRBJ2-1
CSVALTSGRDHEQYF	TGCAGCGTTGCTCTAACTAGCGGGAGAGACCACGAGCAGTACTTC	TRBD2	-	TRBV29-1	TRBJ2-7
CASSSDRLYGYTF	TGTGCCAGCAGCTCGGACAGGCTTTATGGCTACACCTTC	TRBD1	-	TRBV5-4	TRBJ1-2
CASSLVVSPQTQYF	TGTGCCAGCAGCTTGGTAGTTAGCCCCCAGACCCAGTACTTC	-	-	TRBV5-6	TRBJ2-5
CASSAGGQAQETQYF	TGCGCCAGCAGCGCCGGGGGACAGGCTCAAGAGACCCAGTACTTC	TRBD1	-	TRBV10-1	TRBJ2-5
CASSSLAGGPYNEQFF	TGTGCCAGCAGTTCACTAGCGGGAGGGCCGTACAATGAGCAGTTCTTC	TRBD2	-	TRBV6-5	TRBJ2-1
CAWSARADTQYF	TGTGCCTGGAGCGCACGGGCAGATACGCAGTATTTT	-	-	TRBV30	TRBJ2-3
CASSPRTGHPNEQYF	TGTGCCAGCTCACCAAGAACAGGGCACCCGAACGAGCAGTACTTC	-	-	TRBV18	TRBJ2-7
CASSPRTSGRESTDTQYF	TGTGCCAGCAGCCCCAGGACTAGCGGGAGGGAGAGCACAGATACGCAGTATTTT	TRBD2	-	TRBV13	TRBJ2-3
CASSPAGFYGYTF	TGTGCCAGCAGCCCCGCAGGGTTCTATGGCTACACCTTC	-	-	TRBV7-2	TRBJ1-2
CSVEGSGFTGELFF	TGCAGCGTTGAGGGTAGCGGCTTCACCGGGGAGCTGTTTTTT	-	-	TRBV29-1	TRBJ2-2
CSVGTVTGELFF	TGCAGCGTTGGTACAGTCACCGGGGAGCTGTTTTTT	-	once	TRBV29-1	TRBJ2-2
CASSLGLAGGNEQFF	TGCGCCAGCAGCTTAGGACTAGCGGGAGGCAATGAGCAGTTCTTC	TRBD2	few	TRBV5-1	TRBJ2-1
CASSFDGTYEQYF	TGTGCCAGCAGTTTCGACGGGACCTACGAGCAGTACTTC	-	-	TRBV28	TRBJ2-7
CASSPRLAGLNEQFF	TGTGCCAGCAGCCCCCGACTAGCGGGACTTAATGAGCAGTTCTTC	TRBD2	-	TRBV5-6	TRBJ2-1
CASTTGQGNTEAFF	TGTGCCAGTACGACAGGACAGGGCAACACTGAAGCTTTCTTT	TRBD1	-	TRBV28	TRBJ1-1
CASSVGDSPYEQYF	TGTGCCAGCAGCGTAGGGGACAGCCCCTACGAGCAGTACTTC	TRBD1	-	TRBV9	TRBJ2-7
CASSVGGRDVNEQFF	TGTGCCAGCAGCGTAGGCGGGAGGGATGTGAATGAGCAGTTCTTC	TRBD2	-	TRBV9	TRBJ2-1
CASSPGTGDEQYF	TGTGCCAGCAGTCCCGGGACAGGGGACGAGCAGTACTTC	TRBD1	-	TRBV7-9	TRBJ2-7
CASSFPGRANVLTF	TGCGCCAGCAGCTTCCCAGGCCGGGCCAACGTCCTGACTTTC	-	-	TRBV5-1	TRBJ2-6
CASSLKTGGAEAFF	TGTGCCAGTAGTCTCAAAACAGGGGGAGCTGAAGCTTTCTTT	TRBD1	-	TRBV19	TRBJ1-1
CASSERAGGQNTGELFF	TGTGCCAGCAGTGAAAGAGCGGGAGGCCAGAACACCGGGGAGCTGTTTTTT	TRBD2	-	TRBV2	TRBJ2-2
CASSSSGSYEQYF	TGCGCCAGCAGCTCCAGCGGCTCCTACGAGCAGTACTTC	-	-	TRBV5-1	TRBJ2-7
CASSPPYPGQLLGYTF	TGTGCCAGCTCACCACCGTACCCGGGACAGCTCCTAGGCTACACCTTC	TRBD1	-	TRBV18	TRBJ1-2
CASSLEQAQYF	TGTGCCAGCAGCTTAGAGCAGGCGCAGTATTTT	-	few	TRBV5-6	TRBJ2-3
CASSLGTGVGDTQYF	TGTGCCAGCAGCTTAGGAACAGGGGTTGGAGATACGCAGTATTTT	TRBD1	-	TRBV7-9	TRBJ2-3
CASSPTSGFSFSTGELFF	TGCGCCAGCAGCCCGACTAGCGGGTTCTCATTTTCCACCGGGGAGCTGTTTTTT	TRBD2	few	TRBV5-1	TRBJ2-2
CASKDSWSDYGYTF	TGTGCCAGCAAAGACAGTTGGAGCGACTATGGCTACACCTTC	-	-	TRBV2	TRBJ1-2
CASSLGGQGTGEQYF	TGTGCCAGCAGCTTAGGGGGACAGGGTACGGGCGAGCAGTACTTC	TRBD1	-	TRBV7-6	TRBJ2-7
CASKGVQGSGNTIYF	TGTGCCAGTAAAGGGGTTCAGGGATCTGGAAACACCATATATTTT	-	-	TRBV6-5	TRBJ1-3
CAISESGTGVRVGELFF	TGTGCCATCAGTGAGTCCGGGACAGGGGTCCGTGTCGGGGAGCTGTTTTTT	TRBD1	-	TRBV10-3	TRBJ2-2
CASSPRTSGSAEQFF	TGTGCCAGCTCACCAAGGACTAGCGGGAGCGCGGAACAGTTCTTC	TRBD2	once	TRBV18	TRBJ2-1
CASSFRGGRGNIQYF	TGTGCCAGCAGTTTCCGTGGAGGGCGTGGAAACATTCAGTACTTC	-	-	TRBV28	TRBJ2-4
CASSLAGTSGRVSYEQYF	TGTGCCAGCAGCCTGGCCGGGACTAGCGGGAGGGTCTCCTACGAGCAGTACTTC	TRBD2	-	TRBV7-9	TRBJ2-7
CASSSDQDAGTEAFF	TGTGCCAGCAGCTCCGATCAGGACGCGGGCACTGAAGCTTTCTTT	-	-	TRBV7-9	TRBJ1-1
CASSPFWDYMGISSYNEQFF	TGTGCCAGCTCACCATTTTGGGACTATATGGGGATTAGCTCCTACAATGAGCAGTTCTTC	TRBD2	medium-sized	TRBV18	TRBJ2-1
CASLDRISGNTIYF	TGTGCCAGCCTGGACAGAATTTCTGGAAACACCATATATTTT	-	-	TRBV2	TRBJ1-3
CASRFTPPSGNYNEQFF	TGTGCAAGTCGCTTTACACCCCCTAGCGGGAATTACAATGAGCAGTTCTTC	-	-	TRBV12-2	TRBJ2-1
CASGGQGYEQYF	TGTGCCAGCGGGGGACAGGGATACGAGCAGTACTTC	TRBD1	few	TRBV2	TRBJ2-7
CASSQSMESYNEQFF	TGCGCCAGCAGTCAATCGATGGAGTCCTACAATGAGCAGTTCTTC	-	-	TRBV10-1	TRBJ2-1
CASSLSRVLAKNIQYF	TGTGCCAGCAGTTTATCCAGGGTCTTGGCCAAAAACATTCAGTACTTC	-	-	TRBV28	TRBJ2-4
CASSIEDRVEAFF	TGTGCCAGTAGTATAGAGGACAGGGTGGAAGCTTTCTTT	TRBD1	-	TRBV19	TRBJ1-1
CASSSDRGNGYTF	TGTGCCAGCAGCTCCGACAGGGGAAATGGCTACACCTTC	TRBD1	-	TRBV7-9	TRBJ1-2
CASSLVSSGLYNEQFF	TGTGCCAGCAGCTTAGTGAGTAGCGGGTTATACAATGAGCAGTTCTTC	TRBD2	-	TRBV7-9	TRBJ2-1
CAWSSGQGEGYGYTF	TGTGCCTGGAGTTCTGGACAGGGGGAAGGGTATGGCTACACCTTC	TRBD1	-	TRBV30	TRBJ1-2
CASSVSSNGYTF	TGTGCCAGCAGTGTTTCCAGTAATGGCTACACCTTC	-	-	TRBV2	TRBJ1-2
CASSDDGGGDTQYF	TGTGCCAGCAGTGACGACGGAGGTGGAGATACGCAGTATTTT	-	-	TRBV2	TRBJ2-3
CASSPTGSYEQYF	TGTGCCAGCAGCCCGACAGGTTCCTACGAGCAGTACTTC	-	-	TRBV7-8	TRBJ2-7
CASSGDSWVRVRQETQYF	TGTGCCAGCAGTGGCGACAGTTGGGTTAGGGTGAGACAAGAGACCCAGTACTTC	-	-	TRBV2	TRBJ2-5
CATSTNRDRGSYEQYF	TGTGCCACCAGTACAAACCGGGACAGGGGTTCCTACGAGCAGTACTTC	TRBD1	-	TRBV15	TRBJ2-7
CASSEARSGGGEQFF	TGTGCCAGCAGTGAAGCGCGTTCTGGCGGGGGCGAGCAGTTCTTC	-	-	TRBV2	TRBJ2-1